These T cell receptor beta chains were read from a single sample in a study of monozygotic twins with inflammatory bowel disease. TCRdb reprocessed the 5' RACE reads and reports one entry per CDR3 protein, with no DNA. The listing records more than 100,000 distinct CDR3 sequences. The sample comprised blood. Receptors originate from a human donor with ulcerative colitis or Crohn's disease, or a healthy co-twin of an affected twin (not recorded which). Each CDR3 is given with its conserved first and last residue. The order of the fields is CDR3 protein, J gene, V gene.

CAITARDGNSPLHF TRBJ1-6 TRBV10-3
CASSLVGRTQMGYGYTF TRBJ1-2 TRBV7-9
CASSLGNTGELFF TRBJ2-2 TRBV5-1
CASSLVGGRRTGELFF TRBJ2-2 TRBV7-2
CASSYLATSTDTQYF TRBJ2-3 TRBV6-2/TRBV6-3
CASSSRDTGLANYGYTF TRBJ1-2 TRBV28
CASSLDAGRPTYGYTF TRBJ1-2 TRBV7-8
CASSSTGFTEAFF TRBJ1-1 TRBV7-2
CASSRGTGDGGYTF TRBJ1-2 TRBV7-9
CSASLASGRSEQFF TRBJ2-1 TRBV20-1
CASSQERRRGGGELFF TRBJ2-2 TRBV3-1
CASSLGPSEAFF TRBJ1-1 TRBV5-4
CASSGNSPLHF TRBJ1-6 TRBV3-1
CATRGDMNTGELFF TRBJ2-2 TRBV24-1
CASSHGLGGTDTQYF TRBJ2-3 TRBV11-3
CASSYPIVQGAPDTQYF TRBJ2-3 TRBV6-2/TRBV6-3
CASSDTHNEQFF TRBJ2-1 TRBV5-1
CASSLGLSGGGQFF TRBJ2-1 TRBV7-2
CASRRQRLNTEAFF TRBJ1-1 TRBV12-3/TRBV12-4
CASSVDRGHTDTQYF TRBJ2-3 TRBV9
CASSQSYASGRLYEQYF TRBJ2-7 TRBV3-1
CASSLTSGEETQYF TRBJ2-5 TRBV12-3/TRBV12-4
CSAKDSYGYTF TRBJ1-2 TRBV20-1
CASSQDWATEQFF TRBJ2-1 TRBV3-1
CASSLAARAGQPQHF TRBJ1-5 TRBV7-8
CASSLPERNTGELFF TRBJ2-2 TRBV28